These T cell receptor beta chains were read from a single sample in a study of blood T cell repertoires in COVID-19. Measured with immunoSEQ multiplex PCR; TCRdb has only the in-frame clones, and not every one. The sample has more than 95,000 clones, around 76% seen once. What was sequenced was peripheral blood. All receptors derive from a woman between 65 and 79 years old with acute or convalescent COVID-19. Each CDR3 is given with its conserved first and last residue.

v_call: TRBV11-2; j_call: TRBJ2-1; cdr3_aa: CASSLAARANEQFF
v_call: TRBV28; j_call: TRBJ1-2; cdr3_aa: CASSRDKANYGYTF
v_call: TRBV20-1; j_call: TRBJ2-7; cdr3_aa: CSASYLGTSGGASSYEQYF
v_call: TRBV27; j_call: TRBJ2-7; cdr3_aa: CASSLSGTPYEQYF
v_call: TRBV19; j_call: TRBJ1-4; cdr3_aa: CASRTGPTNEKLFF
v_call: TRBV2; j_call: TRBJ2-3; cdr3_aa: CASSVDRAADTQYF
v_call: TRBV19; j_call: TRBJ2-1; cdr3_aa: CASSITRGGADEQFF
v_call: TRBV6-5; j_call: TRBJ1-5; cdr3_aa: CASSYSSSGFQPQHF
v_call: TRBV7-2; j_call: TRBJ1-5; cdr3_aa: CASSIGTGENSNQPQHF
v_call: TRBV28; j_call: TRBJ1-2; cdr3_aa: CASSGQGGYYGYTF
v_call: TRBV7-9; j_call: TRBJ2-7; cdr3_aa: CASSQGQGIFYEQYF
v_call: TRBV7-9; j_call: TRBJ2-3; cdr3_aa: CASSFPLDPTHTQYF
v_call: TRBV9; j_call: TRBJ1-2; cdr3_aa: CASSLQGGRYGYTF
v_call: TRBV2; j_call: TRBJ1-4; cdr3_aa: CASSLGRQLGEKLFF
v_call: TRBV19; j_call: TRBJ1-2; cdr3_aa: CASSSFLSGTYGYTF
v_call: TRBV19; j_call: TRBJ1-5; cdr3_aa: CASSITGRNLPQHF
v_call: TRBV21-1; j_call: TRBJ1-2; cdr3_aa: CASSKTLGRDRIFYGYTF
v_call: TRBV6-5; j_call: TRBJ2-1; cdr3_aa: CASSSTSGGDYNEQFF
v_call: TRBV30; j_call: TRBJ2-3; cdr3_aa: CAWVRVGGRTDTQYF
v_call: TRBV5-6; j_call: TRBJ1-4; cdr3_aa: CASSLAPGGENEKLFF
v_call: TRBV2; j_call: TRBJ1-2; cdr3_aa: CASSEDRINYGYTF
v_call: TRBV9; j_call: TRBJ2-7; cdr3_aa: CASQAPGSYEQYF
v_call: TRBV5-5; j_call: TRBJ2-7; cdr3_aa: CASSLAPAAGGHYEQYF
v_call: TRBV7-9; j_call: TRBJ1-3; cdr3_aa: CASSLQAGTGNTIYF
v_call: TRBV5-4; j_call: TRBJ2-7; cdr3_aa: CASSLGGQGTYEQYF
v_call: TRBV7-2; j_call: TRBJ2-1; cdr3_aa: CASKPGQRNNEQFF
v_call: TRBV5-6; j_call: TRBJ1-6; cdr3_aa: CASSSPVGQWNLSPLHF
v_call: TRBV5-8; j_call: TRBJ1-1; cdr3_aa: CASSRQVMGRDTEAFF
v_call: TRBV9; j_call: TRBJ2-2; cdr3_aa: CASSLRGGFTGELFF
v_call: TRBV3-1/TRBV3-2; j_call: TRBJ2-1; cdr3_aa: CASSQVTGSGAYNEQFF
v_call: TRBV19; j_call: TRBJ1-5; cdr3_aa: CASSMTDYSNQPQHF
v_call: TRBV5-1; j_call: TRBJ2-7; cdr3_aa: CASSLVFGQGGEQYF
v_call: TRBV6-6; j_call: TRBJ1-1; cdr3_aa: CASRRRTGGVKGMNTEAFF
v_call: TRBV5-1; j_call: TRBJ1-3; cdr3_aa: CASSLSGTPGHSGNTIYF
v_call: TRBV10-2; j_call: TRBJ2-2; cdr3_aa: CASIGTSGTGELFF
v_call: TRBV9; j_call: TRBJ1-1; cdr3_aa: CASSVETGRNTEAFF
v_call: TRBV15; j_call: TRBJ1-4; cdr3_aa: CATSRDRALSANEKLFF
v_call: TRBV7-9; j_call: TRBJ1-4; cdr3_aa: CASSQRQGANEKLFF